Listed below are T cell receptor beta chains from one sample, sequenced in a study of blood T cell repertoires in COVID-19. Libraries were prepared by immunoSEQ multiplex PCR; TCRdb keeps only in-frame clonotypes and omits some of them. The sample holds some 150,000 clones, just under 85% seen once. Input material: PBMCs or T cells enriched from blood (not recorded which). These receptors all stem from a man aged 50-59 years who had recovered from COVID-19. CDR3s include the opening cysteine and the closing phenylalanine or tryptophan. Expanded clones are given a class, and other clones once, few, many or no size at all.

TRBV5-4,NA,CASSLGRAGGAYNEQFF
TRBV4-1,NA,CASSQGSGPNSPLHF
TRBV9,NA,CASSVRQVSSGNTIYF
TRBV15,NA,CATSRGGTGATEAFF
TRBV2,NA,CASSVQGPYEQYF
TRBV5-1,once,CASSDDRGFVRTEAFF
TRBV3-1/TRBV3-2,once,CASLAGNTGELFF
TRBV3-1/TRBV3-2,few,CASSQGQVGNTIYF
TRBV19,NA,CASRPGRGEKLFF
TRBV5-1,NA,CASRRDRPSGANVLTF
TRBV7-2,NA,CASSIQSAGNEKLFF
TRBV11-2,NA,CASSLGSGGGADTQYF
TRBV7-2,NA,CASSLWGGFFGNQPQHF
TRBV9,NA,CASSEGQGYTEAFF
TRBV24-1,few,CATSIGTKAFF
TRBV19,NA,CASSPYTGGGNTIYF
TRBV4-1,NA,CASRTQGTNYGYTF
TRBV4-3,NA,CASSQDPGGTYEQYF
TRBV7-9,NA,CASSLAIENYGYTF
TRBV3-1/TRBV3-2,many,CASSQAKTSGGASNEQFF
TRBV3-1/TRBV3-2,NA,CATSGQGREKLFF
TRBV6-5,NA,CASTAGQVTDTQYF
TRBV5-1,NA,CASSLGGTGVHEQYF
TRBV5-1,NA,CASSLATGGDYGYTF
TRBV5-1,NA,CASSLEPPRTDTQYF
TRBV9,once,CASSRRGGTSTDTQYF
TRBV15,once,CATSGGQGRNQPQHF
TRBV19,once,CASSTGQNYGYTF
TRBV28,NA,CASSLGTGPIYGYTF
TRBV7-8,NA,CASRLAGSSYEQYF
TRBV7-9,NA,CASSYWDRGHGYTF
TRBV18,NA,CASSPPGQSTDTQYF
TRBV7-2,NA,CASSFSGGIQETQYF
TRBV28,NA,CASSLLGGPYGYTF
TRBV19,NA,CASSVRLVRRQETQYF
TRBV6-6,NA,CASSDKRGGYNEQFF
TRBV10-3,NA,CATTQENTEAFF
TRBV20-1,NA,CSAPWPNEQFF
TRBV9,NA,CASSVGGRGNEQFF
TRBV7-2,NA,CASSLGPGMNTEAFF
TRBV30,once,CAWSPSNIGELFF
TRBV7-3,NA,CASRQTGYTGELFF
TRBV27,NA,CASSLLQGGDEQFF
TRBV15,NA,CATSRGQGNSPLHF
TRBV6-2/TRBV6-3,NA,CASSDKYEQYF
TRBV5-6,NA,CASSLSRGLYEQYF
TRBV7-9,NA,CASSLSGLARGTQYF
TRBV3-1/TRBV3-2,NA,CASRLLAGGRAGELFF
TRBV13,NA,CASSSRDRGLHTQYF
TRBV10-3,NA,CAMTPGTGSVEQYF
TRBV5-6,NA,CASSLEAWLAGGYTQYF
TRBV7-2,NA,CASSANRPLGSPLHF
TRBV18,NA,CASSSQGNYGYTF
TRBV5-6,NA,CASSPLDRAVTGELFF
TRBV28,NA,CASRHLGTGGRETQYF